Listed below are T cell receptor beta chains from one sample, sequenced in a study of shared clonotypes between healthy human individuals. The protocol was immunoSEQ multiplex PCR, while the TCRdb copy is restricted to in-frame clones and leaves out a portion. The sample has 2 million to 2.5 million clones; 80% to 95% are singletons. Material for sequencing was naive CD4+ T cells from PBMCs. These receptors all come from a man aged 18 to 29 in good health. Some clones in this sample may be carry-over from other donors' samples. The CDR3 runs from the conserved cysteine through the conserved F or W. The order of the fields is clone size, V gene, D gene, J gene, CDR3 protein, CDR3 DNA. D genes are given only for firm matches. A row's size may be missing; if present it is once, few, many or a size class.

>-|TRBV6-5|-|TRBJ2-1
CASKSRVLGEQFF
TGTGCCAGCAAATCGAGGGTTTTAGGGGAGCAGTTCTTC
>-|TRBV6-6|-|TRBJ2-5
CASSYSGQETEETQYF
TGTGCCAGCAGTTACTCGGGGCAAGAAACTGAAGAGACCCAGTACTTC
>-|TRBV5-1|-|TRBJ2-7
CASRVGNLGENSYEQYF
TGCGCCAGCAGGGTTGGGAACCTAGGGGAGAACTCCTACGAGCAGTACTTC
>-|TRBV4-2|TRBD2|TRBJ2-7
CAGSWTSGAYEQYF
TGTGCCGGCAGTTGGACTAGCGGCGCCTACGAGCAGTACTTC
>-|TRBV29-1|-|TRBJ2-3
CSVDPSTDTQYF
TGCAGCGTTGATCCCAGCACAGATACGCAGTATTTT
>-|TRBV5-4|-|TRBJ1-3
CASSLQGSGNTIYF
TGTGCCAGCAGCTTACAGGGATCTGGAAACACCATATATTTT
>-|TRBV4-1|-|TRBJ1-4
CASSQDNRALNEKLFF
TGCGCCAGCAGCCAAGATAACAGGGCCCTTAATGAAAAACTGTTTTTT
>-|TRBV5-4|TRBD1|TRBJ1-1
CASSLARTGRNTEAFF
TGTGCCAGCAGCTTGGCCCGGACAGGCAGAAACACTGAAGCTTTCTTT
>-|TRBV28|TRBD2|TRBJ2-2
CASSTHGTSGNTGELFF
TGTGCCAGCAGTACCCACGGGACTAGCGGGAACACCGGGGAGCTGTTTTTT
>-|TRBV6-1|-|TRBJ1-2
CASSPRDTYGYTF
TGTGCCAGCAGCCCCAGGGACACCTATGGCTACACCTTC
>-|TRBV18|-|TRBJ2-3
CASSPSHSTDTQYF
TGTGCCAGCTCACCAAGCCACAGCACAGATACGCAGTATTTT
>-|TRBV29-1|TRBD1|TRBJ2-1
CSAPAGTGNNEQFF
TGCAGCGCCCCAGCCGGGACAGGAAACAATGAGCAGTTCTTC
>-|TRBV7-3|-|TRBJ1-1
CASSPTGTEFRAEAFF
TGTGCCAGCAGTCCCACCGGGACGGAGTTTAGGGCTGAAGCTTTCTTT
>-|TRBV27|-|TRBJ2-7
CASKRRTSSYEQYF
TGTGCCAGCAAGAGGAGGACCAGCTCCTACGAGCAGTACTTC
>-|TRBV29-1|-|TRBJ1-1
CSVGKRVSVREAFF
TGCAGCGTTGGCAAACGGGTGTCGGTGCGTGAAGCTTTCTTT
>-|TRBV2|TRBD1|TRBJ1-2
CASSEDRGYGYTF
TGTGCCAGCAGTGAAGACAGGGGCTATGGCTACACCTTC
>once|TRBV6-1|-|TRBJ2-1
CASSELGGDEQFF
TGTGCCAGCAGTGAATTAGGCGGGGATGAGCAGTTCTTC
>-|TRBV5-1|TRBD1|TRBJ2-7
CASSFSFTGDYEQYF
TGCGCCAGCAGCTTTTCGTTTACAGGGGACTACGAGCAGTACTTC
>-|TRBV7-2|-|TRBJ1-1
CASSLSRNTEAFF
TGTGCCAGCAGCTTAAGTCGGAACACTGAAGCTTTCTTT
>-|TRBV21-1|-|TRBJ2-2
CASRWEGGPSGELFF
TGTGCCAGCAGATGGGAGGGCGGGCCAAGCGGGGAGCTGTTTTTT
>-|TRBV11-2|TRBD2|TRBJ2-7
CASSQEGLAGYEQYF
TGTGCCAGCAGCCAAGAGGGACTAGCGGGTTACGAGCAGTACTTC
>-|TRBV18|TRBD2|TRBJ2-1
CASSPRSGGDNEQFF
TGTGCCAGCTCACCACGAAGCGGGGGGGACAATGAGCAGTTCTTC